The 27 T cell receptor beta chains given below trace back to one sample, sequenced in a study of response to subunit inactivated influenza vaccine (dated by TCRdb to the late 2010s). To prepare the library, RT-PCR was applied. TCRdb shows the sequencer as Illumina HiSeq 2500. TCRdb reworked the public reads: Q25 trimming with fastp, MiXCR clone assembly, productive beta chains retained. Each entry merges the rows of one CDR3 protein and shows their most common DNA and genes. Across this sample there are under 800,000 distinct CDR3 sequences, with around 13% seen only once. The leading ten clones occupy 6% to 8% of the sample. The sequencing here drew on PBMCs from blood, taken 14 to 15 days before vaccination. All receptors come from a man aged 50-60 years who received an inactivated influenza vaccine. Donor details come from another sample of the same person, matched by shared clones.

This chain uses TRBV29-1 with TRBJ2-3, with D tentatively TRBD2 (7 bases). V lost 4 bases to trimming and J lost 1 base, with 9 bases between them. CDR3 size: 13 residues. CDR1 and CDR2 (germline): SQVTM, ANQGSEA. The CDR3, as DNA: TGCAGCGTTGGAGGGGGGGGCACAGATACGCAGTATTTT. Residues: CSVGGGGTDTQYF.

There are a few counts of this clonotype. DNA of the CDR3: TGTGCCAGCAGCTTACCGTGGCCATCGGAGACCCAGTACTTC. Amino acid sequence: CASSLPWPSETQYF. V usage is TRBV7-8 and J usage is TRBJ2-5; D ambiguous. This CDR3 contains 14 residues. The germline CDR1 and CDR2 sequences are SGHVS and FQNEAQ. Deletions cut 2 bases from V and 5 bases from J, with 12 bases between.

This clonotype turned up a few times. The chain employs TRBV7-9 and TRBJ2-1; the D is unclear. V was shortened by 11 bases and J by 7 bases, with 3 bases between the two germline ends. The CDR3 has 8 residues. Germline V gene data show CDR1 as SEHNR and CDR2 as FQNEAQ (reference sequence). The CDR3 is CAFNEQFF. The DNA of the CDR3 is TGTGCCTTTAATGAGCAGTTCTTC.

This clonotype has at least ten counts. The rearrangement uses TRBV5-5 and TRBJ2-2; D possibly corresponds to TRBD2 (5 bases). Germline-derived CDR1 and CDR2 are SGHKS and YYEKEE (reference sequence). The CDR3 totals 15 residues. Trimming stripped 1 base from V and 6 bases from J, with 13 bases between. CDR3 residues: CASSLIPTSSGELFF. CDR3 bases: TGTGCCAGCAGCTTGATCCCAACTAGTTCCGGGGAGCTGTTTTTT.

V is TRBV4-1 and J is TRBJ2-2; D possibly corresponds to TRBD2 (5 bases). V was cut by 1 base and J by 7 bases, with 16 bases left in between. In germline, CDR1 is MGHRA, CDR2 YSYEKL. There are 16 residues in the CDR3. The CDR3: CASSQVSVGVDGELFF. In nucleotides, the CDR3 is TGCGCCAGCAGCCAAGTTTCGGTGGGAGTGGACGGGGAGCTGTTTTTT.

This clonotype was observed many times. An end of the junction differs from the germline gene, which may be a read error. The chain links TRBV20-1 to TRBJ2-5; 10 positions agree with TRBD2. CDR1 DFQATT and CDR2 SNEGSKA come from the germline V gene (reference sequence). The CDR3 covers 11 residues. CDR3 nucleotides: TGCAGTGCTGGGACACTAGCGGGGAGTAGCTTC. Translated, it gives CSAGTLAGSSF.

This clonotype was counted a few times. The CDR3 coding sequence is TGTGCCAGCAGCGAACCTAGCTCTGGGGCCAACGTCCTGACTTTC. It translates to CASSEPSSGANVLTF. The chain recombines TRBV6-1 with TRBJ2-6; D remains ambiguous. The CDR3 runs 15 residues. Germline V gene data show CDR1 as MNHNS and CDR2 as SASEGT. Trimming left V 6 bases short and J 0 bases short, with 9 bases between.

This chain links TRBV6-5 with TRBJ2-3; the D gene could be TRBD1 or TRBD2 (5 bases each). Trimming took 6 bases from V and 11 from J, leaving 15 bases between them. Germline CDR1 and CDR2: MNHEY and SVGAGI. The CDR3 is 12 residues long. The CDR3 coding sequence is TGTGCCAGCAGCACCTTGGGGGAGTTGCAGTATTTT. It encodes CASSTLGELQYF.

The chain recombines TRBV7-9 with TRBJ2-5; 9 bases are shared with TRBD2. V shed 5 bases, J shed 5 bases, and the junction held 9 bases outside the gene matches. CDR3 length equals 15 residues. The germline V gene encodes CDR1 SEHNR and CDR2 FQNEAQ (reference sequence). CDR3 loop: CASSGQREVGETQYF. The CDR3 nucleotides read TGTGCCAGCAGCGGTCAGCGGGAGGTTGGCGAGACCCAGTACTTC.

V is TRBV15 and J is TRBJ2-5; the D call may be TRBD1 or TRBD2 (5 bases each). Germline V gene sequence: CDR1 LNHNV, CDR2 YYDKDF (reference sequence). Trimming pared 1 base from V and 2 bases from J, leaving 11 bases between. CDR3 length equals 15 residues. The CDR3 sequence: CATSRGSGTQETQYF. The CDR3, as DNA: TGTGCCACCAGCAGAGGGTCAGGGACGCAAGAGACCCAGTACTTC.

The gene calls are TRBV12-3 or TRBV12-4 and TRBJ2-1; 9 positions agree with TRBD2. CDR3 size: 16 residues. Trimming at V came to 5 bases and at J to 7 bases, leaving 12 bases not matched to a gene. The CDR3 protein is CASSPGGIAGVNEQFF. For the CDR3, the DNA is TGTGCCAGCAGTCCGGGGGGAATAGCGGGAGTAAATGAGCAGTTCTTC.

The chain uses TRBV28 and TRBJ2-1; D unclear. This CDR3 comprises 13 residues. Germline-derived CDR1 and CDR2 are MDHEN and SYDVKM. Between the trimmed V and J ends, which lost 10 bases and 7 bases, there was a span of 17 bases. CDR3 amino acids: CATQQVLMNEQFF. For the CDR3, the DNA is TGTGCCACGCAACAAGTTCTGATGAATGAGCAGTTCTTC.

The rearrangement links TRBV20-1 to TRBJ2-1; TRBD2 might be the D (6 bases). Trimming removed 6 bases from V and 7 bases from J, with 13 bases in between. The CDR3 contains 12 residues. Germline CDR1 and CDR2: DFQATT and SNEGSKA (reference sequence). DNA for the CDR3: TGCAGTGCCGCGGGATCGCTGAATGAGCAGTTCTTC. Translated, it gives CSAAGSLNEQFF.

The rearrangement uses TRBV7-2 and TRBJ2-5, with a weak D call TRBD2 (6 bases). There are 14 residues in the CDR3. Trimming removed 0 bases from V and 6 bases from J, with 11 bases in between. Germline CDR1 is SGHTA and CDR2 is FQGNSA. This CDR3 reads CASSLATSLKTQYF. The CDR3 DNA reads TGTGCCAGCAGCTTAGCCACTAGCTTAAAGACCCAGTACTTC.

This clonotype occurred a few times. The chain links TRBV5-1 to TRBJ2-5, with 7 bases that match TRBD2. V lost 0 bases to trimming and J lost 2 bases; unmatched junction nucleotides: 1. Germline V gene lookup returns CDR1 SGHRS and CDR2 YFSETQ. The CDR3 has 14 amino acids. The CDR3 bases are TGCGCCAGCAGCTTGGAGCGGGGACAAGAGACCCAGTACTTC. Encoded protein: CASSLERGQETQYF.

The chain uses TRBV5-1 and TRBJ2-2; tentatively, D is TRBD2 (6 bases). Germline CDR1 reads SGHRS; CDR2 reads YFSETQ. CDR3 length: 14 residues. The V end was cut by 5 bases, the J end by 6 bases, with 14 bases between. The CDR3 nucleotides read TGCGCCAGCAGGCCGACTAGTCGTGCCGGGGAGCTGTTTTTT. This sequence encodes CASRPTSRAGELFF.

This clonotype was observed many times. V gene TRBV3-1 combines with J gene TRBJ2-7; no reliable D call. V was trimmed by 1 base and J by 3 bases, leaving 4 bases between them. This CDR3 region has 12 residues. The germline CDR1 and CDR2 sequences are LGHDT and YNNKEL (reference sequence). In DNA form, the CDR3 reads TGTGCCAGCAGCCAAGTTGTCTACGAGCAGTACTTC. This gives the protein CASSQVVYEQYF.

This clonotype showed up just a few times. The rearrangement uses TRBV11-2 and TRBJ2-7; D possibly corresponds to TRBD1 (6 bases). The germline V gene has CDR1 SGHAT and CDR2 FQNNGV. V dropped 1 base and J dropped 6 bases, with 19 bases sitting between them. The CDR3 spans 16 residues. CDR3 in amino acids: CASSLVLLAGVGEQYF. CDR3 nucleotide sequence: TGTGCCAGCAGCTTAGTTCTTTTGGCAGGGGTTGGCGAGCAGTACTTC.

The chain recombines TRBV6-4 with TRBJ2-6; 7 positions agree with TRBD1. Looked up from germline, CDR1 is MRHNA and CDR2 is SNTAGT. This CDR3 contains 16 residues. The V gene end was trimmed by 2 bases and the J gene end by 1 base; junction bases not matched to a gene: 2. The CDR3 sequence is CASSDTGASGANVLTF. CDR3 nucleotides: TGTGCCAGCAGTGACACAGGGGCGTCTGGGGCCAACGTCCTGACTTTC.

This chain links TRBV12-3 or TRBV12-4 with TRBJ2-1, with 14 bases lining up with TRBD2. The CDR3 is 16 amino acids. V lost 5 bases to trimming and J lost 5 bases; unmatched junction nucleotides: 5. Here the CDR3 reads CASSPGLAGADNEQFF. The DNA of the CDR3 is TGTGCCAGCAGTCCGGGACTAGCGGGGGCCGACAATGAGCAGTTCTTC.

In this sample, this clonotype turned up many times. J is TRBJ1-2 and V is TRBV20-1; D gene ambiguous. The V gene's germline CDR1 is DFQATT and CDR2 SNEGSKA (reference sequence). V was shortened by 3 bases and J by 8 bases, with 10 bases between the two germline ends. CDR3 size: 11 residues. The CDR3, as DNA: TGCAGTGCTAGCATTAGGAGCGGCTACACCTTC. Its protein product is CSASIRSGYTF.

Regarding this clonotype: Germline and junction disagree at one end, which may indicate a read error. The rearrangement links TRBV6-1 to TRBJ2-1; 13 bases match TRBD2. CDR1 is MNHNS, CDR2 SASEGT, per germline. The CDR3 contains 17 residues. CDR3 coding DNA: TGTGCCAGCAGCCCAGGGACTAGCGGGATTTCCTACAATGAGCCGTTCTTC. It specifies CASSPGTSGISYNEPFF.

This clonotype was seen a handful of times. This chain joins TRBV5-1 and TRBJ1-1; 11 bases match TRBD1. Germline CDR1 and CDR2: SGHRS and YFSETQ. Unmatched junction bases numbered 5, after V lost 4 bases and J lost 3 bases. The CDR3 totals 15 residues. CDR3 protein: CASSPGQGAHTEAFF. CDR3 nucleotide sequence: TGCGCCAGCAGCCCAGGACAGGGGGCCCACACTGAAGCTTTCTTT.

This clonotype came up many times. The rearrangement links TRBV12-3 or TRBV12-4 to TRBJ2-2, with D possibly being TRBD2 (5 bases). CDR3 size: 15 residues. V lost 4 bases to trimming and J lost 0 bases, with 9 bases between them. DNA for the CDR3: TGTGCCAGCAGTTCATGGACTGCGAACACCGGGGAGCTGTTTTTT. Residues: CASSSWTANTGELFF.

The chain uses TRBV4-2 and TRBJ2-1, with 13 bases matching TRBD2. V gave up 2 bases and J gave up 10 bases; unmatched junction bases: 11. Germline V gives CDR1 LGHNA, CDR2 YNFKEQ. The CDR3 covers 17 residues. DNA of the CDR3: TGTGCCAGCAGCCAACGGTTGGCGGGACTAGCGGGACAGGAGCAGTTCTTC. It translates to CASSQRLAGLAGQEQFF.

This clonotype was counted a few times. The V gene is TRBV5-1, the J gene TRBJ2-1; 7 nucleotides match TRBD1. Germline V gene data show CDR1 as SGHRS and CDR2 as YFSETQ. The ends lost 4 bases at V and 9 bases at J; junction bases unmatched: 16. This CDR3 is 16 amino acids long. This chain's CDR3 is CASSQTGPPQVGEQFF. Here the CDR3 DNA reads TGCGCCAGCAGCCAGACAGGGCCCCCACAAGTAGGTGAGCAGTTCTTC.

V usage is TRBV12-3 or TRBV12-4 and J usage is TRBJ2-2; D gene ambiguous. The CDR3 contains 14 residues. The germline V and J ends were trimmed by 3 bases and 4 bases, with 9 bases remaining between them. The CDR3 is CASSFGLITGELFF. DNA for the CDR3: TGTGCCAGCAGTTTTGGATTAATCACCGGGGAGCTGTTTTTT.